These 9 T cell receptor beta chains share one sample of origin, sequenced in a study of T cells after yellow fever vaccination. TCRdb redid the calling of the 5' RACE reads with MiXCR, one entry per CDR3 protein. Among 620,000 or so distinct CDR3 sequences, 9% to 15% were seen once, and the ten largest hold approximately 15%. Sequencing was performed on PBMCs, taken on the day of the yellow fever booster vaccination. These receptors were obtained from a man aged 30 to 39 who received the YFV17D yellow fever vaccine.

The rearrangement joins TRBV28 to TRBJ1-6; TRBD1 matches 8 bases. Germline V gene data show CDR1 as MDHEN and CDR2 as SYDVKM. This CDR3 is 15 amino acids long. Germline trimming cut 5 bases from V and 5 bases from J; bases unmatched to any gene: 5. CDR3 nucleotides: TGTGCCAGCAGTCGGGCGGACAGGGATAATTCACCCCTCCACTTT. Translation gives CASSRADRDNSPLHF.

The chain employs TRBV7-8 and TRBJ2-2, with unresolved D. The CDR3 contains 16 residues. CDR1 and CDR2 (germline): SGHVS, FQNEAQ. Trimming pared 0 bases from V and 1 base from J, leaving 9 bases between. The DNA for the CDR3 is TGTGCCAGCAGCTTAGCGCCAGGAATGAACACCGGGGAGCTGTTTTTT. Translation: CASSLAPGMNTGELFF.

The J gene is TRBJ2-1, the V gene TRBV4-3; TRBD2 agrees at 10 bases. CDR1 is LGHNA and CDR2 is YSLEER in the germline V gene. CDR3 length: 18 amino acids. Trimming took 0 bases from V and 4 from J; bases not matched to a gene: 9. CDR3 coding DNA: TGCGCCAGCAGCCAAGATCCAGCGGGAGGGCCCCAATACAATGAGCAGTTCTTC. This sequence encodes CASSQDPAGGPQYNEQFF.

The chain is built from TRBV12-3 or TRBV12-4 and TRBJ2-7; D is unresolved. V was pared by 6 bases and J by 6 bases, with 18 bases between. The CDR3 is 14 residues long. DNA of the CDR3: TGTGCCAGCAGCCGCCTCTCTAAAATGGGCGAGCAGTACTTC. It translates to CASSRLSKMGEQYF.

The rearrangement uses TRBV28 and TRBJ2-1, with D possibly being TRBD2 (5 bases). CDR1 is MDHEN, CDR2 SYDVKM, per germline. V shed 2 bases and J shed 12 bases, with 8 bases lying between them. The CDR3 is 11 amino acids. In nucleotides, the CDR3 is TGTGCCAGCAGTTTAAGAGGGTGGCAGTTCTTC. Encoded protein: CASSLRGWQFF.

The chain uses TRBV20-1 and TRBJ1-4; 9 bases agree with TRBD1. The germline gives CDR1 DFQATT, CDR2 SNEGSKA (reference sequence). V dropped 2 bases and J dropped 0; count of bases not matched to a gene: 13. This CDR3 is built from 19 residues. The CDR3 nucleotides are TGCAGTGCTAGAAAGTGGGGACAGGGCCCCGGAACAACTAATGAAAAACTGTTTTTT. It is translated as CSARKWGQGPGTTNEKLFF.

This clonotype has a handful of counts. The rearrangement links TRBV5-1 to TRBJ2-2; D not resolved. V was trimmed by 9 bases and J by 0 bases, leaving 15 bases between them. This CDR3 region has 15 residues. The germline V gene has CDR1 SGHRS and CDR2 YFSETQ. CDR3 region: CATADGPSNTGELFF. CDR3 in DNA: TGCGCCACCGCGGACGGACCATCGAACACCGGGGAGCTGTTTTTT.

This clonotype was picked up a small number of times. The chain is built from TRBV28 and TRBJ2-7, with 8 bases matching TRBD2. J gave up 2 bases and V 4 bases, and 19 bases lay outside the gene matches. The CDR3 has 19 amino acids. Germline values: CDR1 MDHEN, CDR2 SYDVKM. Here the CDR3 DNA reads TGTGCCAGCAGTTCTCCCTCCTTTACGGGAGGGTCCCTAGCCTACGAGCAGTACTTC. Its protein product is CASSSPSFTGGSLAYEQYF. The complete variable domain, with remaining parts taken from reference TRBV28 and TRBJ2-7, reads DVKVTQSSRYLVKRTGEKVFLECVQDMDHENMFWYRQDPGLGLRLIYFSYDVKMKEKGDIPEGYSVSREKKERFSLILESASTNQTSMYLCASSSPSFTGGSLAYEQYFGPGTRLTVT.

This clonotype has a count of ten or more. The chain is built from TRBV1 and TRBJ2-7; the D segment call TRBD2 is taken from the table without a DNA check. TRBV1 is reported as a pseudogene. This CDR3 has 17 amino acids. The DNA of the CDR3 is TGCCATTCCATTCCCTACGGTGAGGGAGCGGGAGGCTCACCCGTGTACTTC. Translated, it gives CHSIPYGEGAGGSPVYF.